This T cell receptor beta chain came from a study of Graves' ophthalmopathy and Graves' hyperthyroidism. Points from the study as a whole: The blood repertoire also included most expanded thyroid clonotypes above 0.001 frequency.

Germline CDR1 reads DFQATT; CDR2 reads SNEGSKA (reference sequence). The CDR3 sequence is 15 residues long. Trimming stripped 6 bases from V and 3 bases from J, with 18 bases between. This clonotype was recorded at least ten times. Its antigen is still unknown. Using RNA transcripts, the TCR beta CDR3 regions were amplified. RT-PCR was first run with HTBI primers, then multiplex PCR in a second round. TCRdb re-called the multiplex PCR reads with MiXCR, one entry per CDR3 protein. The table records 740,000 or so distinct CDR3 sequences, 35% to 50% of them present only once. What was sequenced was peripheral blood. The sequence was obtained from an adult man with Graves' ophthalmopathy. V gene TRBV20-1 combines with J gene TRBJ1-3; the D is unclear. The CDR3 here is CSALHRAGIGNTIYF. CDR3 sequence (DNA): TGCAGTGCGCTCCACCGTGCGGGTATTGGAAACACCATATATTTT.